The entry below gives a single TCR beta chain sequence along with its context. Its specificity is not known. These data originate in a study of cytomegalovirus exposure and HLA in healthy donors. Findings and caveats of the study: Sequencing depth roughly uniform across donors was assumed in presence/absence analyses. TCR beta V- and J-gene trimming, according to a later analysis, was linked to a missense DCLRE1C variant.

13 Jbeta primers and 60 Vbeta primers were used for the PCR. Assay: immunoSEQ multiplex PCR; the TCRdb copy retains only in-frame clones and omits some. Found here are about 60,000 clones, 80% to 90% of them singletons; the top ten hold around 1.5%. V was cut by 7 bases and J by 8 bases, with 18 bases left in between. CDR1 is ENHRY, CDR2 SYGVKD, per germline. The CDR3 extends over 14 amino acids. The sequence was collected from a man between 18 and 35 years old in good health and CMV-seronegative. Sequenced material: PBMCs. The chain uses TRBV10-3 and TRBJ2-1; the D gene is possibly TRBD2 (5 bases). The CDR3 nucleotides are TGTGCCATCAATTCCGGACGGAGGAGCGATGAGCAGTTCTTC. Amino acid sequence: CAINSGRRSDEQFF.